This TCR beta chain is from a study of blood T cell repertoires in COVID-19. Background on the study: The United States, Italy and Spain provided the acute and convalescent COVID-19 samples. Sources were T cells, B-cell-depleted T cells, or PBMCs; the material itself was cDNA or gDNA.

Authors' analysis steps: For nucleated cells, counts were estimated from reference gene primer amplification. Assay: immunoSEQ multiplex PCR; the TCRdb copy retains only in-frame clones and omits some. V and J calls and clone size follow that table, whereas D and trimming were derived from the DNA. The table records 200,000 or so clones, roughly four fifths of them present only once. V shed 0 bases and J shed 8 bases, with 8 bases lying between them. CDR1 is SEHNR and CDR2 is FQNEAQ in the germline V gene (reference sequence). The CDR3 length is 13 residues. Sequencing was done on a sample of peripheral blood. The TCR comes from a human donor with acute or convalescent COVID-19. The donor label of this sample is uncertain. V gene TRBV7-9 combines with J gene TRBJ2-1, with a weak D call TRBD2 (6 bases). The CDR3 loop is CASSLAGGDEQFF. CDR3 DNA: TGTGCCAGCAGCTTAGCGGGAGGCGATGAGCAGTTCTTC. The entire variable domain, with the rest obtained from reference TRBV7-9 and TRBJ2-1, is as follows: DTGVSQNPRHKITKRGQNVTFRCDPISEHNRLYWYRQTLGQGPEFLTYFQNEAQLEKSRLLSDRFSAERPKGSFSTLEIQRTEQGDSAMYLCASSLAGGDEQFFGPGTRLTVL.